The following is a TCR beta chain sequence with its context. Its specificity is unknown. Reverse transcription of all isolated RNA meant that expressed TCRB transcripts were sequenced. Measured with immunoSEQ multiplex PCR; TCRdb has only the in-frame clones, and not every one. This table has about 160,000 clones, roughly 8.1% appearing once. This entry comes from a study of beta chain features in type 1 diabetes. This CDR3 is 16 amino acids long. V was clipped by 4 bases and J by 2 bases; unmatched bases: 6. Germline loops: CDR1 SGHDT, CDR2 YYEEEE. Whole-study findings and limits: Amplification by PCR could prefer shorter templates, with the same effect in patients and controls.

Sequencing was performed on central memory CD4+ T cells from blood. This receptor was identified in a man between 18 and 29 years old in good health. The chain recombines TRBV5-6 with TRBJ2-3; 11 bases agree with TRBD1. DNA for the CDR3: TGTGCCAGCAGCGCCGGGACAGGGGGTTCCACAGATACGCAGTATTTT. The encoded protein is CASSAGTGGSTDTQYF.